The following is a T cell receptor (beta chain) sequence with its context. The sample comes from a study of blood T cell repertoires in COVID-19. About the study: From the United States, Italy and Spain came samples of acute and convalescent COVID-19. T cells, B-cell-depleted T cells, or PBMCs supplied cDNA or gDNA.

In the source study's methods: The authors estimated nucleated cell counts from reference gene primer amplification. The assay was immunoSEQ multiplex PCR, and TCRdb's table has in-frame clones only and misses some. From that table come the V and J calls and clone size; the DNA was used to work out D and trimming. The table has just over 250,000 clones, 91% seen once; the top ten hold approximately 2.6%. CDR1 SNHLY and CDR2 FYNNEI come from the germline V gene. This CDR3 is 11 amino acids long. Trimming left V 7 bases short and J 2 bases short, with 5 bases between. Sequencing was done on a sample of peripheral blood. The sequence was collected from a person aged 18 to 30 with COVID-19, enrolled during active disease. J is TRBJ2-5 and V is TRBV2, with D unclear. CDR3 nucleotides: TGTGCCAGCACCCAGCAAGAGACCCAGTACTTC. Protein product: CASTQQETQYF.